Described below is a single TCR beta chain sequence and its context. Its target is not known. The entry originates in a study of shared clonotypes between healthy human individuals. Overall study: Plates per donor: three CD4 naive, three CD4 memory, two CD8 naive, one CD8 memory. Study conclusions and caveats: With four donors compared, approximately 5% of naive CD4 clonotypes were shared.

Per the original methods: ImmunoSEQ supplied junction-only sequences lacking quality scores, so filtering was different. The table came from immunoSEQ multiplex PCR; TCRdb's copy has only in-frame clones and leaves some out. D and trimming were read from the DNA, whereas the V and J calls and clone size are those reported in that table. The data show approximately 2.3 million clones, 90% to 95% seen once. V was cut by 2 bases and J by 6 bases, with 17 bases left in between. Looked up from germline, CDR1 is SGHTA and CDR2 is FQGTGA. CDR3 length: 16 residues. Investigators divided CD4+ cells into CD45RA+ naive and CD45RA-negative memory subsets.

The sequenced material came from naive CD4+ T cells from PBMCs. Regarding subset: CD45RA+ positively selected. V usage is TRBV7-3 and J usage is TRBJ2-1; possible D gene TRBD2, 6 bases. The receptor comes from a young man in good health. Some clones in this sample may be carry-over from other donors' samples. This chain's CDR3 is CASSLVGTFSLNEQFF. CDR3 nucleotides: TGTGCCAGCAGCTTAGTGGGGACTTTCTCCCTCAATGAGCAGTTCTTC.